Sequencing of this TCR beta chain was carried out in a study of read filtering for tumor transcriptome and immune sequencing (dated by TCRdb to the early 2020s). Regarding the complete study: The cohort was composed of approximately 17 male and roughly 15 female patients, with a mean age of roughly 70 years and an age range of about 45 to 90. By revised international staging, roughly 8 patients were R-ISS I, approximately 15 were R-ISS II and over five were R-ISS III. TCR repertoires obtained by targeted immune repertoire sequencing and by bulk whole-transcriptome sequencing performed on the same bone marrow samples were compared. TCR-region mapped reads per sample ranged from about 3.5 to 10.27 million with IR-seq versus only roughly 85 to 1,300 with RNA-seq. Whole-transcriptome libraries were prepared with the TruSeq RNA Access Library Prep Kit after DNase treatment. A main aim was a read-filtering strategy for immune repertoire data, specifically whether clonotypes supported by a single read should be removed.

As regards this clonotype: Its antigen is currently not known. Base qualities are missing; no much larger clone stands one base away.

Each patient had bone marrow sampled at the time of active disease. Ficoll-Hypaque density gradient centrifugation was used to isolate bone marrow mononuclear cells. CD138-negative cells were obtained by negative selection after labeling with CD138 magnetic microbeads on a MACS separator, removing myeloma plasma cells. Flow cytometry with CD138 antibodies on an Attune NxT was used to check how pure the isolated cells were. TRIzol reagent was used to extract total RNA, which was then quantified with a NanoDrop spectrophotometer. Paired RNA-seq and IR-seq were performed on the CD138-negative bone marrow sample of each patient. From the cysteine up to the phenylalanine, the CDR3 has a length of 17 residues. Just the 51-base CDR3 DNA is kept, in frame starting at base 1. CDR1 and CDR2 are drawn from the germline V gene (reference sequence): DFQATT, SNEGSKA. From V the trimming removes 5 bases and from J it removes 6 bases, while the gene matches leave 19 bases of the junction unaccounted for.

TCR libraries were built from approximately 400 ng RNA with the Immunoverse kit, using molecular barcoded adaptors covering alpha/delta and beta/gamma chains. TCR library preparation was performed with the same RNA that was used for transcriptome sequencing. TCR libraries were sequenced on an Illumina HiSeq 4000 with 2 x 150 cycles. Processing in the source paper ran as follows. With MiXCR, TCR reads were aligned to human V, D, J and C references and assembled into CDR3 clonotypes, with quality filtering and error correction included. The tcR package in R was used to analyze clonotype counts and gene usage diversity. For inspection of raw mapping reads, RNA-seq reads were mapped by STAR aligner version 2.5.3a onto GRCh37 of the human genome. To test how sequencing depth affects detected clonotypes, IR-seq fastq files were randomly downsampled with Seqtk 1.3. In TCRdb, the public reads were trimmed at Q25 with fastp and aligned with MiXCR, with productive beta chains retained. All rows with the same CDR3 protein become a single entry with the most common DNA and genes. TCRdb assigned the V and J calls; the authors' analysis was not used. The sample table records 39,000 or so distinct CDR3 sequences; around an eighth of these occur just once. In total, the top ten clones hold 5.5% to 7% of the sample.

On the study overall, not on this receptor specifically: The sorted CD138-negative fraction was not purified T cells but a mixed bone marrow immune population. The correlation between IR-seq and RNA-seq shared clonotype proportions rose when single-read clonotypes were removed. Single-read clonotypes made up roughly four fifths of clonotypes but only 3% to 4% of total reads in IR-seq, compared with approximately 70% of clonotypes and approximately 45% of reads in RNA-seq. Compared with RNA-seq, IR-seq captured clonotypes at much greater depth and more reliably, and a smaller IR-seq throughput was enough to identify most of the shared clonotypes.

Sequenced input: a population of CD138-negative cells sorted from bone marrow. The cell subset or site label corresponds to: bone marrow mononuclear cells depleted of CD138+ plasma/myeloma cells by negative magnetic selection. The origin of this receptor is a donor at least 40 years old with multiple myeloma. The chain couples TRBV20-1 to TRBJ2-7; 10 bases in the junction line up with TRBD2. The DNA sequence follows: TGCAGTGCTCAGCCGGTACTAGCGGGAAATAGCGGGGGCGAGCAGTACTTC. Translated, it reads CSAQPVLAGNSGGEQYF.